This T cell receptor beta chain was identified in a study of cytomegalovirus exposure and HLA in healthy donors (dated by TCRdb to between 2016 and 2019). About the investigation overall: An earlier analysis of 587 of the donors reported roughly 300 Gb of sequence data and 117 million unique TCR beta sequences obtained from around 180 million T cells. In addition to the first cohort of roughly 670 subjects, a separate validation cohort of 120 different subjects was used. To predict cytomegalovirus infection status, the study combined high-throughput TCR immunosequencing, statistical association of individual TCRs with disease status, and machine learning. Both class I and class II loci were covered by HLA typing, at four-digit resolution. Every repertoire in the discovery cohort had been generated on one and the same sequencing platform. The study aimed to test whether cataloging public T cell receptors could reveal signatures of past pathogen exposure. An early release that covered about 600 HLA-typed donors contained about 290 gigabases of sequencing data and roughly 84 million unique TCR sequences. To study patterns of TCR occurrence, a later analysis re-analyzed previously published TCR beta repertoires from several hundred donors and added high-resolution HLA genotyping. The study used immunosequencing to profile the T cell repertoires of 666 subjects and linked those repertoires to cytomegalovirus serostatus. Typing coverage differed by locus: A, B, C, DRB1 and DQB1 were typed in about 620-630 donors, DQA1 in about 560, DPA1 in nearly 610, and DPB1 in about 450. About five DR-DQ haplotypes were treated as single units for association and clustering because of strong linkage in the cohort. A later genetic analysis used genome-wide SNP genotypes for about 65% of the 666 donors, treating that subset as a discovery cohort. To decide whether each TCR beta V gene segment behaved as functional or pseudogenic, an earlier analysis of fewer than 750 of the donors relied on high-throughput TCR beta sequencing. Of the roughly 400 genotyped donors, about 80% fell in the genetic ancestry cluster associated with self-reported Caucasian donors. Donor age, sex, ethnicity and CMV serostatus were compiled together with the repertoire data. Rather than using new phenotypic data, the later analysis identified candidate immune exposures from TCR beta sequences and from how often those sequences occurred across donors. Among around 400 genotyped donors of the cohort, an average of about 220,000 unique TCR beta nucleotide sequences was sequenced per donor, of which about 19% were non-productive.

The cohort comprised around 700 healthy bone marrow donors. At the time of sampling, every cohort member was nominally healthy, though immune exposures that went unrecorded were likely present. The donor tested CMV seropositive and was one of the 289 seropositive cohort members. Every donor gave a peripheral blood sample, and the peripheral blood mononuclear cells from that sample were used for TCR beta sequencing. The Qiagen DNeasy Blood Extraction Kit was used to extract genomic DNA from the blood cell samples. As for this clone: No cognate antigen has been identified for it. Within one base of it there is no much larger clone, and no base qualities were kept.

The CDR3 spans 14 residues, from the cysteine through the phenylalanine. Here the CDR3 DNA is all that survives: 42 bases in frame from base 1. CDR1 and CDR2 are drawn from the germline V gene: MDHEN, SYDVKM. The germline V and J ends show losses of 5 bases and 1 base respectively, and no gene match explains 4 bases of the junction. Paper-wide results and their limitations: Some IMGT-functional V segments, including TRBV6-2 and TRBV6-3, could not be told apart with the 87-base-pair reads, so those segments were excluded. In a later genetic analysis, fewer N-insertions in productive TCRs were reported among donors in an Asian-associated ancestry cluster than the approximately 630-donor mean. In an earlier analysis of approximately 600 of the donors, most TCR beta V segments were observed in productive rearrangements about 87% or about 30% of the time, broadly matching IMGT annotations. A further reported finding was that TCR beta sequences accurately predicted the HLA-A and HLA-B alleles for most subjects in the first cohort. Immune exposure information for the cohort was limited to CMV serostatus. When HLA alleles, especially DR and DQ, strongly co-occurred, TCR associations were difficult to assign to individual alleles. According to a later analysis, parvovirus B19, influenza, CMV and Epstein-Barr virus appeared linked to several top co-occurrence clusters. In a later analysis, HLA-associated TCR beta chains were found to be more clonally expanded and to have lower generation probabilities than equally common non-associated chains. A few of the identified cytomegalovirus-associated TCR beta chains were confirmed in vitro to be specific for cytomegalovirus antigens. The sequencing pipeline was judged likely to have produced a cluster of highly shared sequence variants as a technical artifact. In this cohort, only TCR beta chains were sequenced, and detectable features were limited by the absence of alpha or paired-chain data. Roughly uniform sequencing depth across donors was assumed in presence/absence analyses, although this assumption may not hold. The authors suggested that the approach could potentially be generalized to other disease states and immunological phenotypes. In both the original and validation cohorts, the classifier was reported to diagnose cytomegalovirus status with high specificity and sensitivity. Because counts were too low, approximately 18 rarely observed V segments, including chromosome 9 orphons, were excluded from the earlier analysis of around 640 of the donors. Specific HLA alleles were associated with about 17,000 TCR beta sequences at a false discovery rate of 0.05 in a later analysis. A later analysis found that most CMV-associated TCR beta chains appeared HLA-restricted, with HLA associations seemingly driven largely by CMV exposure. In a later genetic analysis, a missense DCLRE1C variant was associated with V-gene and J-gene trimming of TCR beta chains, and the association was replicated in an independent cohort. While some public TCRs were present in many individuals, most TCR sequences turned up only very rarely across donors. Because HLA typing was unavailable for some donors at each locus, only the typed subset was used in association tests. In a later analysis, the rate of TCR association differed among HLA loci, with DRB1 alleles having the most associated TCRs and HLA-C alleles having the fewest. In the study, roughly 160 TCR beta chains were listed as associated with cytomegalovirus. Correlated functional status among segregating V segments might be attributable to linkage disequilibrium, but an unknown experimental factor could not be ruled out.

The protocol used for the library was the immunoSEQ multiplex PCR assay. For the multiplex PCR, a mixture combining 60 forward primers for TCR Vbeta segments and 13 reverse primers for TCR Jbeta segments was used. A multiplex PCR assay on genomic DNA amplified the CDR3 region of rearranged TCR beta genes. Amplified TCR beta libraries were sequenced as 87-base-pair reads on the Illumina HiSeq System. As for the authors' bioinformatics: A later analysis tallied some 79 million unique TCR beta chains across the 666 repertoires, and approximately 12 million of those chains were shared by two or more donors. A nearest-neighbor algorithm error-corrected the raw reads and collapsed the reads into unique sequences, merging closely related sequences to remove PCR and sequencing errors. To assign V, D and J gene segments, CDR3 sequences were aligned to IMGT reference sequences. For a sequence to be retained, a match of at least six nucleotides was required to both a V gene segment and a J gene segment. A rearrangement was called productive if the CDR3 had no stop codons and remained in frame with V and J, and every other rearrangement was called non-productive. Following IMGT convention, CDR3 was defined as the stretch from the second conserved V-encoded cysteine to the conserved J-encoded phenylalanine. Sequences without an unambiguous match to a single V gene segment were excluded from the earlier analysis of about 630 of the donors. In an earlier analysis of roughly 600 of the donors, a V segment was called functional when productive rearrangements were above 56.7%, and segregating when the standard deviation between donors exceeded 5%. To diagnose cytomegalovirus status from the catalog of TCR beta chain sequences, a statistical classification framework was built. In a later analysis, V and J genes were assigned by comparing TCR nucleotide sequences against IMGT/GENE-DB human TR gene sequences. In a later analysis, CDR3 sequences and most-parsimonious VDJ recombination scenarios were assigned using the TCRdist pipeline. In a later analysis, each TCR beta chain was defined by its CDR3 amino acid sequence together with its V-gene family, and reads without a unique V-gene family were excluded. A later analysis removed roughly 590 highly shared, low-generation-probability nucleotide sequences to deal with suspected cross-contamination and a sequencing artifact. In a later analysis, a clonal expansion index was calculated for each public chain from normalized within-repertoire ranks of inferred template counts. Generation probabilities in a later analysis came from a VDJ recombination model fitted to out-of-frame rearrangements, and those results were checked against IGoR. Hypergeometric tests were used in a later analysis to score TCR-TCR, TCR-HLA and TCR-CMV co-occurrence, with a repertoire-size bias correction applied to the TCR pairs. False discovery rates were estimated in a later analysis by permuting HLA or CMV assignments 20 times. In a later analysis, co-occurring TCRs were grouped using DBSCAN, with TCRdist sequence similarity added in when clustering inside HLA-allele-positive subsets. Repertoires with fewer than 30,000 or more than 120,000 public chains, plus five repertoires with anomalous nucleotide sharing, were excluded from co-occurrence clustering. TCRdb limited this immuneACCESS table to in-frame rearrangements with V and J called. A share of clones is missing; checked studies link under half to unresolved V genes, and the rest is unexplained. The DNA gave D and trimming, while V, J and clone size come from that table. Across this sample there are some 84,000 clones, with 55% to 70% seen only once. The ten largest clones capture 15% of the sample.

The clonotype was recovered from a woman aged 40 to 50 in good health and CMV-seropositive. Material for sequencing was PBMCs. The V and J genes are TRBV28 and TRBJ1-1; TRBD1 lines up with 7 middle nucleotides. The DNA sequence reads TGTGCCAGCAGTCCCACAGGGGCGAACACTGAAGCTTTCTTT. Its coded protein is CASSPTGANTEAFF.